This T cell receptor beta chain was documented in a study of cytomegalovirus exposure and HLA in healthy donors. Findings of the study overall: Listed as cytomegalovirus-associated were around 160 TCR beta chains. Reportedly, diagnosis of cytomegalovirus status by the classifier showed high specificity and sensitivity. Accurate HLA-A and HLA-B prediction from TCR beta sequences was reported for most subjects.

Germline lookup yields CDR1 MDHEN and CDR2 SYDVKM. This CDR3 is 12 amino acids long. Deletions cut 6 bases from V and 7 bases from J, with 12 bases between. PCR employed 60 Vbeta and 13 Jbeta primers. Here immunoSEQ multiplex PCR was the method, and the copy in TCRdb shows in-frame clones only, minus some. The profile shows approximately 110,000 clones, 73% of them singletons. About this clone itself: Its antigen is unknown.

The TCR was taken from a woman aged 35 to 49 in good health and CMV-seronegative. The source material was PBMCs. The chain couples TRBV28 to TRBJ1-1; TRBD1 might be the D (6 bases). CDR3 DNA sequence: TGTGCCAGCAGGTTGACAGGTCTTGAAGCTTTCTTT. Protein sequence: CASRLTGLEAFF.